Here is one T cell receptor beta chain with its context. Its antigen is unknown. The study drew donors from healthy Caucasian individuals in Russia aged roughly 6 to 90. Together with a sample-barcoded 5' primer, a J-beta primer mix was included in a second PCR lasting about 7 to 11 cycles. TCRdb re-called the 5' RACE reads with MiXCR, one entry per CDR3 protein. The sample lists approximately 800,000 distinct CDR3 sequences; approximately 59% were seen once. The sample is drawn from a study of blood T cells in healthy people across ages. Study-level results: Donor CMV status was unknown, possibly confounding expanded clonotype changes. Naive CD4+ cell counts and diversity both ran higher in long-lived than in aged donors.

The germline V gene encodes CDR1 DFQATT and CDR2 SNEGSKA (reference sequence). CDR3 length: 14 amino acids. Trimming took 6 bases from V and 2 from J, leaving 16 bases between them. Sequences were obtained from blood. The receptor comes from a man aged 25-40 years in good health. The chain carries TRBV20-1 and TRBJ1-2, with D unclear. CDR3 sequence reads: CSARPWEENYGYTF. The CDR3 DNA reads TGCAGTGCCAGACCCTGGGAGGAGAACTATGGCTACACCTTC.